Reported below is one T cell receptor (beta chain). Its antigen is currently unknown. This CDR3 has 12 residues. Germline CDR1 SEHNR, CDR2 FQNEAQ (reference sequence). After removal of 6 bases from V and 7 bases from J, the junction contained 3 bases not matched to a gene. The entry originates in a study of cytomegalovirus exposure and HLA in healthy donors. Study results and limitations: Cytomegalovirus-associated TCR beta chains were listed, numbering 150 to 200. As a later analysis showed, a missense DCLRE1C variant was linked to trimming of TCR beta V- and J-genes.

The PCR was carried out with 60 Vbeta primers and 13 Jbeta primers. Only in-frame clones appear in the TCRdb table, and some are missing; sequencing was by immunoSEQ multiplex PCR. This table holds some 150,000 clones, around two thirds found once. Healthy bone marrow donors made up the donors. The chain joins TRBV7-9 to TRBJ1-3; TRBD1 matches 7 bases. The source is a woman aged 60 to 75 in good health and CMV-seropositive. The material sequenced was PBMCs. CDR3: CASSTQGNTIYF. As DNA, the CDR3 is TGTGCCAGCAGTACACAGGGGAACACCATATATTTT.